The clone carrying this TCR beta chain was found many times. This entry belongs to a study of spatial heterogeneity in lung cancer. As to time point: sample taken at primary tumor resection. Extraction of whole RNA from tumor, nontumor lung or frozen PBMC preceded unsorted sequencing. Single TCR cDNA molecules each had their own unique molecular identifier. TCRdb reprocessed the 5' RACE reads with MiXCR, giving one entry per CDR3 protein. The sample yields under 10,000 distinct CDR3 sequences, about 4.5% seen once. This TCR derives from a male donor with early-stage non-small cell lung cancer. The sample consisted of PBMCs, taken at surgery.

The CDR3 reads CASSFGQGAEKLFF. CDR3 DNA: TGCGCCAGCAGCTTCGGACAGGGGGCTGAAAAACTGTTTTTT. The chain carries TRBV5-1 and TRBJ1-4; 11 nucleotides align to TRBD1. Germline trimming cut 2 bases from V and 7 bases from J; bases unmatched to any gene: 1. Germline lookup yields CDR1 SGHRS and CDR2 YFSETQ. CDR3 length: 14 amino acids. Complete variable domain (other parts from reference TRBV5-1 and TRBJ1-4): KAGVTQTPRYLIKTRGQQVTLSCSPISGHRSVSWYQQTPGQGLQFLFEYFSETQRNKGNFPGRFSGRQFSNSRSEMNVSTLELGDSALYLCASSFGQGAEKLFFGSGTQLSVL.